This T cell receptor beta chain appears in the sequencing data of a study of blood T cell repertoires in COVID-19. Study overall: Researchers got acute and convalescent COVID-19 samples from the United States, Italy and Spain. T cells, B-cell-depleted T cells, or PBMCs provided the cDNA or gDNA that served as material.

Source study methods: By means of reference gene primer amplification, nucleated cell counts were estimated. This table comes from immunoSEQ multiplex PCR, and its TCRdb copy is limited to in-frame clones, with some not included. That table supplies the V and J calls and clone size; D and trimming were determined from the DNA. This sample has about 140,000 clones, with 88% found just once. CDR3 length: 12 amino acids. The germline V and J ends were trimmed by 3 bases and 7 bases, with 4 bases remaining between them. The TCR sequence derives from a man in his fifties or sixties with active or convalescent COVID-19. Sequenced sample: peripheral blood. V and J are TRBV12-3 or TRBV12-4 and TRBJ1-6; D not certain. CDR3 sequence (DNA): TGTGCCAGCAGTTTCGTCAATTCACCCCTCCACTTT. Residues: CASSFVNSPLHF.